The 27 T cell receptor beta chains below come from one sample, sequenced in a study of T cell responses to AZD1222 COVID-19 vaccine. Sequencing was performed with immunoSEQ multiplex PCR; in TCRdb, only in-frame clones are kept and a portion is missing. The table has 120,000 or so clones, around nine tenths seen once; the top ten hold around 5.8%. Sequencing was performed on peripheral blood, taken on day 0 of AZD1222 vaccination. Every receptor here comes from an adult in good health.

This chain connects TRBV27 to TRBJ2-7; D possibly matches TRBD1 or TRBD2 (5 bases each). The CDR3 runs to 13 residues. The V gene's germline CDR1 is MNHEY and CDR2 SMNVEV (reference sequence). Trimming removed 4 bases at V and 5 bases at J, with 12 bases between. CDR3 in DNA: TGTGCCAGCAGTTGGGGACGCCTGGACGAGCAGTACTTC. As protein: CASSWGRLDEQYF.

CDR3: CASSLGDRETEAFF. The CDR3 DNA reads TGTGCCAGCAGCTTGGGGGACAGGGAGACTGAAGCTTTCTTT. This sequence joins TRBV5-4 and TRBJ1-1; TRBD1 agrees at 9 bases. Germline trimming cut 0 bases from V and 5 bases from J; bases unmatched to any gene: 2. The CDR3 totals 14 residues. Germline-derived CDR1 and CDR2 are SGHNT and YYREEE (reference sequence).

The CDR3 loop reads CAWGAGVINYGYTF. The DNA for the CDR3 is TGTGCCTGGGGGGCAGGGGTGATTAACTATGGCTACACCTTC. The rearrangement uses TRBV30 and TRBJ1-2, with D possibly TRBD1 on 6 matching bases. Trimming left V 5 bases short and J 1 base short, with 14 bases between. The CDR3 has 14 amino acids. CDR1 is GTSNPN, CDR2 SVGIG, per germline (reference sequence).

The count of this clone is one. V and J are TRBV11-3 and TRBJ2-7; 9 bases fit TRBD1. V was clipped by 5 bases and J by 5 bases; unmatched bases: 7. The germline V gene has CDR1 SGHNT and CDR2 YENEEA. CDR3 length: 14 residues. CDR3 coding DNA: TGTGCCAGCAGCCTGGGACAGGGTAGCCACGAGCAGTACTTC. It codes for CASSLGQGSHEQYF.

DNA of the CDR3: TGTGCCAGCAGCTTAGGTGTTAAGCAGACGGGGGAGACCCAGTACTTC. This sequence encodes CASSLGVKQTGETQYF. The chain links TRBV11-1 to TRBJ2-5, with D possibly matching TRBD2 (5 bases). Per germline, CDR1 SGHAT and CDR2 FQDESV (reference sequence). The CDR3 extends over 16 amino acids. With 1 base removed from V and 5 bases from J, the gap between germline ends came to 17 bases.

The J gene is TRBJ1-2, the V gene TRBV12-3 or TRBV12-4, with D hard to call. The CDR3 runs 13 residues. V lost 6 bases and J 8 bases, leaving 16 bases between the germline ends. CDR3 sequence reads: CASRSGIAGGYTF. In nucleotides, the CDR3 is TGTGCCAGCAGGTCCGGGATCGCAGGAGGCTACACCTTC.

V is TRBV19 and J is TRBJ1-4; 7 nucleotides align to TRBD1. Germline lookup yields CDR1 LNHDA and CDR2 SQIVND (reference sequence). CDR3 length equals 14 residues. V lost 1 base, J lost 7 bases, and 3 bases stayed unmatched. The DNA for the CDR3 is TGTGCCAGTAGTATAGGACAGGGCCCTGAAAAACTGTTTTTT. Its translation is CASSIGQGPEKLFF.

The rearrangement links TRBV5-8 to TRBJ1-5; no clear D gene. The CDR3 is 12 residues long. Germline V gives CDR1 SGHTS, CDR2 YDEGEE. With 3 bases removed from V and 5 bases from J, the gap between germline ends came to 6 bases. The DNA of the CDR3 is TGTGCCAGCAGCTGGATGGATCAGCCCCAGCATTTT. Amino acid sequence: CASSWMDQPQHF.

This clone was picked up a small number of times. The chain couples TRBV5-6 to TRBJ1-1; D ambiguous. This CDR3 is built from 12 residues. Germline V lookup: CDR1 SGHDT, CDR2 YYEEEE. With 3 bases removed from V and 4 bases from J, the gap between germline ends came to 7 bases. CDR3 region: CASSWASTEAFF. CDR3 sequence (DNA): TGTGCCAGCAGCTGGGCTTCCACTGAAGCTTTCTTT.

The gene calls are TRBV11-2 and TRBJ1-1; possible D gene TRBD1, 5 bases. Germline values: CDR1 SGHAT, CDR2 FQNNGV. V was pared by 0 bases and J by 11 bases, with 13 bases between. The CDR3 extends over 13 amino acids. The CDR3 nucleotides read TGTGCCAGCAGCTTAGACAGGGATATAGGGGCTTTCTTT. The encoded protein is CASSLDRDIGAFF.

This chain connects TRBV28 to TRBJ1-5; D gene uncertain. The CDR3 extends over 14 amino acids. Per the germline V gene, CDR1 is MDHEN and CDR2 is SYDVKM. V was clipped by 3 bases and J by 7 bases, with 13 bases between them. The chain's CDR3 is CASSLARTEQPQHF. For the CDR3, the DNA is TGTGCCAGCAGTTTGGCCCGCACGGAACAGCCCCAGCATTTT.

V is TRBV9 and J is TRBJ1-4; weak D call: TRBD1 (5 bases). Germline lookup yields CDR1 SGDLS and CDR2 YYNGEE. V lost 4 bases and J 7 bases, leaving 14 bases between the germline ends. The CDR3 spans 14 residues. CDR3: CASSPQGSREKLFF. As DNA, the CDR3 is TGTGCCAGCAGCCCCCAGGGAAGTCGTGAAAAACTGTTTTTT. The full variable domain, rest sourced from reference TRBV9 and TRBJ1-4, is DSGVTQTPKHLITATGQRVTLRCSPRSGDLSVYWYQQSLDQGLQFLIQYYNGEERAKGNILERFSAQQFPDLHSELNLSSLELGDSALYFCASSPQGSREKLFFGSGTQLSVL.

The rearrangement joins TRBV2 to TRBJ2-3, with D maybe TRBD2 (5 bases). The germline V gene encodes CDR1 SNHLY and CDR2 FYNNEI. The V and J ends lost 6 bases and 4 bases respectively, with 8 bases between them. The CDR3 extends over 12 amino acids. The CDR3 DNA is TGTGCCAGCAGACTAGGAGCAGATACGCAGTATTTT. This translates into CASRLGADTQYF.

J is TRBJ2-2 and V is TRBV5-1; 16 nucleotides match TRBD2. The germline V gene has CDR1 SGHRS and CDR2 YFSETQ. The CDR3 has 17 amino acids. The J segment lost 3 bases and the V segment lost 4 bases, leaving 3 bases of the junction unmatched. The CDR3 DNA follows: TGCGCCAGCAGCCCGGGACTAGCGGGGGGGCACACCGGGGAGCTGTTTTTT. Its protein is CASSPGLAGGHTGELFF.

This chain joins TRBV7-9 and TRBJ1-2, with unresolved D. The CDR3 length is 15 residues. The germline CDR1 and CDR2 sequences are SEHNR and FQNEAQ (reference sequence). Deletions cut 1 base from V and 7 bases from J, with 16 bases between. The CDR3 spells CASSLVASQTPGYTF. CDR3 in DNA: TGTGCCAGCAGCTTAGTAGCATCCCAGACTCCTGGCTACACCTTC.

The V and J genes are TRBV7-2 and TRBJ2-7; 9 positions agree with TRBD2. Losses at the gene ends were 4 bases for V and 2 bases for J; bases not matched to a gene: 6. Germline CDR1 is SGHTA and CDR2 is FQGNSA. The CDR3 consists of 15 residues. The CDR3 coding sequence is TGTGCCAGCAGCTCCTCTAGCGGGGTACCCTACGAGCAGTACTTC. Translating gives CASSSSSGVPYEQYF.

The chain carries TRBV29-1 and TRBJ1-2; D might be TRBD1 (5 bases). Per germline, CDR1 SQVTM and CDR2 ANQGSEA. V was clipped by 6 bases and J by 4 bases, with 18 bases between them. This CDR3 is built from 14 residues. The DNA for the CDR3 is TGCAGCGTCAACTGGGCGGGGCATCGCTATGGCTACACCTTC. Protein: CSVNWAGHRYGYTF.

The gene calls are TRBV6-6 and TRBJ2-7; D is undetermined. The germline gives CDR1 MNHNY, CDR2 SVGAGI (reference sequence). The ends were cut back, 2 bases at V and 5 bases at J, with 4 bases in the middle. The CDR3 spans 11 residues. The chain's CDR3 is CASSYLHEQYF. The CDR3 bases are TGTGCCAGCAGTTACCTACACGAGCAGTACTTC.

The J gene is TRBJ2-7, the V gene TRBV28; TRBD2 matches at 12 bases. CDR1 and CDR2 from the germline V gene are MDHEN and SYDVKM. Trimming took 5 bases from V and 7 from J; bases not matched to a gene: 6. The CDR3 totals 14 residues. The CDR3 region has the DNA TGTGCCAGCAGTGCCCTAGCGGGAGGGGTTGAGCAGTACTTC. Translated: CASSALAGGVEQYF. Supplemented by reference TRBV28 and TRBJ2-7, the full variable domain reads DVKVTQSSRYLVKRTGEKVFLECVQDMDHENMFWYRQDPGLGLRLIYFSYDVKMKEKGDIPEGYSVSREKKERFSLILESASTNQTSMYLCASSALAGGVEQYFGPGTRLTVT.

This clone has just one count. This chain links TRBV3-1 (or the pseudogene TRBV3-2) with TRBJ1-2, with D unresolved. Between the trimmed V and J ends, which lost 4 bases and 4 bases, there was a span of 13 bases. Germline CDR1 and CDR2: LGHDT and YNNKEL (reference sequence). CDR3 length: 14 residues. Written as DNA, the CDR3 is TGTGCCAGCAGCCCCGGAGTAGCCGTCTATGGCTACACCTTC. Protein: CASSPGVAVYGYTF.

This chain joins TRBV19 and TRBJ1-1; D possibly corresponds to TRBD1 (5 bases). The ends were cut back, 2 bases at V and 4 bases at J, with 8 bases in the middle. The germline gives CDR1 LNHDA, CDR2 SQIVND (reference sequence). The CDR3 is 13 residues long. The CDR3 nucleotides are TGTGCCAGTAGTATAAGACAGTTCACTGAAGCTTTCTTT. Translation gives CASSIRQFTEAFF.

The CDR3 sequence: CASSELQGRRNQPQHF. CDR3 nucleotides: TGTGCCAGCAGTGAACTACAGGGACGGAGGAATCAGCCCCAGCATTTT. V gene TRBV6-1 combines with J gene TRBJ1-5, with TRBD1 as a possible D gene (6 bases). Germline V gene data show CDR1 as MNHNS and CDR2 as SASEGT. Trimming left V 2 bases short and J 4 bases short, with 15 bases between. The CDR3 totals 16 residues.

The V and J genes are TRBV14 and TRBJ1-1; maybe TRBD1 (5 bases). V shed 1 base and J shed 1 base, with 13 bases lying between them. CDR1 SGHDN and CDR2 FVKESK come from the germline V gene. The CDR3 is 16 amino acids. CDR3 coding DNA: TGTGCCAGCAGCCAAGGACACAGGAGACCGAACACTGAAGCTTTCTTT. Translation gives CASSQGHRRPNTEAFF. The entire variable domain, with the rest obtained from reference TRBV14 and TRBJ1-1, is as follows: EAGVTQFPSHSVIEKGQTVTLRCDPISGHDNLYWYRRVMGKEIKFLLHFVKESKQDESGMPNNRFLAERTGGTYSTLKVQPAELEDSGVYFCASSQGHRRPNTEAFFGQGTRLTVV.

The chain couples TRBV27 to TRBJ2-1, with no clear D. CDR1 MNHEY and CDR2 SMNVEV come from the germline V gene (reference sequence). Trimming left V 3 bases short and J 4 bases short, with 10 bases between. This CDR3 has 14 residues. The CDR3 region is CASSFKLLYNEQFF. CDR3 DNA sequence: TGTGCCAGCAGTTTTAAACTTCTATACAATGAGCAGTTCTTC.

The CDR3 DNA is TGTGCCAGCAGTGCAACAGGGCTCTGGTACTTC. Its translation: CASSATGLWYF. The rearrangement links TRBV25-1 to TRBJ2-7; D possibly corresponds to TRBD1 (6 bases). This CDR3 contains 11 residues. V lost 4 bases and J lost 12, with 13 bases in between. Germline V gives CDR1 MGHDK, CDR2 SYGVNS.

The rearrangement uses TRBV19 and TRBJ1-2, with a possible D match to TRBD1 (5 bases). Germline values: CDR1 LNHDA, CDR2 SQIVND (reference sequence). The CDR3 has 16 amino acids. With 5 bases removed from V and 1 base from J, the gap between germline ends came to 17 bases. CDR3 bases: TGTGCCAGTAGTCCCCAAGGGAGGGGTTATAACTATGGCTACACCTTC. Residues: CASSPQGRGYNYGYTF.

V and J are TRBV28 and TRBJ1-5; D perhaps matches TRBD1 (5 bases). V was clipped by 7 bases and J by 0 bases, with 16 bases between them. CDR3 size: 16 residues. Germline CDR1 and CDR2: MDHEN and SYDVKM. In DNA form, the CDR3 reads TGTGCCAGCATTCCCTGGGGGGAGTATAGCAATCAGCCCCAGCATTTT. Translating it yields CASIPWGEYSNQPQHF.